This T cell receptor beta chain stems from a study of T cell responses to AZD1222 COVID-19 vaccine. Generated by immunoSEQ multiplex PCR, the TCRdb table keeps only in-frame clones and is missing some. The sample includes 200,000 or so clones, 85% to 90% of them seen just once. General observations from the study: Females outnumbered males among donors, who were mostly white British; clonal diversity was possibly underestimated. Only a handful of AZD1222 recipients tested seropositive at baseline. Repertoire collection took place solely once the T cell response had peaked. CD4 TCRs linked to vaccination spanned spike, dominating at 160-218 and 743-854.

This CDR3 has 16 residues. Germline CDR1 MGHRA, CDR2 YSYEKL. The V and J ends lost 1 base and 6 bases, in that order; junction bases with no gene match: 9. Worth noting for this clone: No antigen is known for it.

This receptor was taken from an adult in good health. The sample consisted of peripheral blood, taken on day 0 of MenACWY control vaccination. The V call is TRBV4-1, the J call TRBJ2-7; 10 bases fit TRBD1. The CDR3 region is CASSQVQGTGAVEQYF. CDR3 coding DNA: TGCGCCAGCAGCCAAGTACAAGGGACAGGGGCGGTCGAGCAGTACTTC.